One and the same sample provided the 4 T cell receptor beta chains below, sequenced in a study of blood T cells in healthy people across ages. Using a J-beta primer mix together with a sample-barcoded 5' primer, a second PCR was run for about 7 to 12 cycles. TCRdb re-called the 5' RACE reads through MiXCR, storing one row per CDR3 protein. Counted here are around 690,000 distinct CDR3 sequences, under 70% occurring once; the ten biggest clones make up over 30%. Material for sequencing was blood. The origin of the receptors is a man aged 60-69 years in good health.

The chain combines TRBV20-1 with TRBJ2-3; possibly TRBD2 for D (5 bases). The CDR3 sequence is 12 residues long. Trimming took off 6 bases at V and 4 bases at J, with 11 bases between the two ends. CDR1 and CDR2 from the germline V gene are DFQATT and SNEGSKA (reference sequence). Here the CDR3 reads CSALAGADTQYF. The CDR3 DNA reads TGCAGTGCCCTCGCCGGGGCAGATACGCAGTATTTT.

There are many counts of this clonotype. The rearrangement joins TRBV4-1 to TRBJ2-7; weak D call: TRBD2 (6 bases). The CDR3 extends over 13 amino acids. V lost 11 bases and J lost 5, with 19 bases in between. Looked up from germline, CDR1 is MGHRA and CDR2 is YSYEKL. CDR3 amino acids: CALGGPGVNEQYF. DNA for the CDR3: TGCGCCCTCGGGGGTCCGGGGGTAAACGAGCAGTACTTC.

CDR3 sequence: CATDNRDSGEQFF. In DNA, the CDR3 is TGTGCCACGGACAACCGGGACTCGGGTGAGCAGTTCTTC. This sequence joins TRBV15 and TRBJ2-1, with D perhaps matching TRBD2 (6 bases). The CDR3 runs to 13 residues. Deletions cut 9 bases from V and 9 bases from J, with 18 bases between. Germline assignment: CDR1 LNHNV and CDR2 YYDKDF (reference sequence). The full variable domain, its missing parts supplied by reference TRBV15 and TRBJ2-1, is DAMVIQNPRYQVTQFGKPVTLSCSQTLNHNVMYWYQQKSSQAPKLLFHYYDKDFNNEADTPDNFQSRRPNTSFCFLDIRSPGLGDTAMYLCATDNRDSGEQFFGPGTRLTVL.

The V call is TRBV12-3 or TRBV12-4, the J call TRBJ1-2; 9 bases fit TRBD1. The V gene end was trimmed by 3 bases and the J gene end by 0 bases; junction bases not matched to a gene: 5. CDR3 length equals 16 residues. The DNA of the CDR3 is TGTGCCAGCAGTTTTGGGGGACAGGGACCTAACTATGGCTACACCTTC. Translated: CASSFGGQGPNYGYTF.